These 2 T cell receptor beta chains originate from one sample sequenced in a study of HIV-infected patients and healthy controls. TCRdb reprocessed the 5' RACE reads with MiXCR, giving one entry per CDR3 protein. The table lists about 67,000 distinct CDR3 sequences, about a sixth of them singletons. The sequencing sample was made of CD4+ T cells from blood. These TCRs come from a human donor in good health.

This clonotype has just a few counts. The CDR3 sequence is CASSQSPPSGSGPSANNEQFF. CDR3 bases: TGCGCCAGCAGCCAGAGCCCCCCTAGCGGGAGCGGCCCTTCCGCTAACAATGAGCAGTTCTTC. J is TRBJ2-1 and V is TRBV4-3, with 10 bases fitting TRBD2. Germline V lookup: CDR1 LGHNA, CDR2 YSLEER. CDR3 size: 21 residues. Losses at the gene ends were 3 bases for V and 5 bases for J; bases not matched to a gene: 22.

The chain links TRBV7-3 to TRBJ2-2; 7 bases map to TRBD2. CDR1 SGHTA and CDR2 FQGTGA come from the germline V gene. This CDR3 comprises 18 residues. V trimming: 1 base; J trimming: 2 bases; junction bases outside the gene matches: 10. The CDR3: CASSLRAGVRGNTGELFF. In DNA, the CDR3 is TGTGCCAGCAGCTTAAGGGCGGGAGTTCGGGGAAACACCGGGGAGCTGTTTTTT.